Listed here are 26 T cell receptor beta chains from one sample, sequenced in a study of shared clonotypes between healthy human individuals. Only in-frame clones appear in the TCRdb table, and some are missing; sequencing was by immunoSEQ multiplex PCR. The sample comprises 2 million to 2.5 million clones, approximately 96% of which are singletons, and 0.13% rests with the top ten. Sequencing used naive CD4+ T cells sorted from blood. Subset here: CD45RA+ positively selected. The origin of the receptors is a man aged 18 to 35 in good health.

This chain links TRBV28 with TRBJ1-5; 7 nucleotides align to TRBD1. The V gene's germline CDR1 is MDHEN and CDR2 SYDVKM. The ends lost 1 base at V and 0 bases at J; junction bases unmatched: 6. The CDR3 loop spans 17 amino acids. The CDR3 DNA reads TGTGCCAGCAGTTTATTATCGACAGGGAATAGCAATCAGCCCCAGCATTTT. It is translated as CASSLLSTGNSNQPQHF.

On this clone: Other DNA sequences in the same sample also yield this CDR3. The gene calls are TRBV25-1 and TRBJ2-1; 10 nucleotides agree with TRBD2. J was trimmed by 6 bases and V by 6 bases; bases with no gene match: 2. The CDR3 has 13 amino acids. The germline CDR1 and CDR2 sequences are MGHDK and SYGVNS. The CDR3 loop reads CASRVAGGNEQFF. The DNA of the CDR3 is TGTGCCAGCAGGGTAGCGGGGGGCAATGAGCAGTTCTTC.

The V and J genes are TRBV7-3 and TRBJ2-1; 7 bases match TRBD2. Trimming took 5 bases from V and 4 from J; bases not matched to a gene: 8. CDR3 length: 15 residues. From germline, CDR1 is SGHTA and CDR2 FQGTGA. DNA of the CDR3: TGTGCCAGCAGCCCCCGGGGCGGGGGTTACAATGAGCAGTTCTTC. It translates to CASSPRGGGYNEQFF.

This clone was observed a single time. The rearrangement uses TRBV11-3 and TRBJ2-3, with 11 bases matching TRBD2. The CDR3 loop spans 16 amino acids. The junction had 6 bases not matched to a gene; V was cut back by 5 bases and J by 2 bases. The germline CDR1 and CDR2 sequences are SGHNT and YENEEA. In DNA, the CDR3 is TGTGCCAGCAGCAAGTTAGCGGGGGGGGCCACAGATACGCAGTATTTT. Encoded protein: CASSKLAGGATDTQYF. The whole variable domain, remainder taken from reference TRBV11-3 and TRBJ2-3, is EAGVVQSPRYKIIEKKQPVAFWCNPISGHNTLYWYLQNLGQGPELLIRYENEEAVDDSQLPKDRFSAERLKGVDSTLKIQPAELGDSAVYLCASSKLAGGATDTQYFGPGTRLTVL.

This chain joins TRBV11-2 and TRBJ2-1; a possible D gene is TRBD2 (5 bases). The CDR3 totals 13 residues. The V end was cut by 3 bases, the J end by 9 bases, with 12 bases between. Looked up from germline, CDR1 is SGHAT and CDR2 is FQNNGV. CDR3 protein: CASSFYGISEQFF. The CDR3 nucleotides read TGTGCCAGCAGCTTTTACGGGATAAGTGAGCAGTTCTTC.

The chain has TRBV11-2 and TRBJ1-6; D is undetermined. This CDR3 is built from 12 residues. V was shortened by 1 base and J by 6 bases, with 1 base between the two germline ends. CDR1 and CDR2 from the germline V gene are SGHAT and FQNNGV. CDR3 nucleotides: TGTGCCAGCAGCTTAGCTAATTCACCCCTCCACTTT. Its protein product is CASSLANSPLHF.

The chain employs TRBV30 and TRBJ1-6; D might be TRBD1 (6 bases). The CDR3 covers 13 residues. Trimming took off 3 bases at V and 11 bases at J, with 14 bases between the two ends. Germline-derived CDR1 and CDR2 are GTSNPN and SVGIG (reference sequence). The DNA of the CDR3 is TGTGCCTGGAGCACGGACAGCGGGCCACCCCTCCACTTT. Protein sequence: CAWSTDSGPPLHF.

The chain joins TRBV5-4 to TRBJ2-3; 11 bases are shared with TRBD2. J lost 6 bases, V lost 4 bases, and 13 bases had no gene match. The length of the CDR3 is 17 residues. CDR1 and CDR2 (germline): SGHNT, YYREEE (reference sequence). CDR3 sequence reads: CASSLSSTSGRGDTQYF. The CDR3 DNA reads as TGTGCCAGCAGCCTGTCCTCCACTAGCGGGAGAGGCGATACGCAGTATTTT.

Details on this clone: A junction end diverges from the germline sequence, so it may reflect a read error. Distinct nucleotide sequences in the sample also encode this CDR3. The chain has TRBV7-9 and TRBJ2-7; TRBD2 matches 11 bases. Germline values: CDR1 SEHNR, CDR2 FQNEAQ (reference sequence). This CDR3 contains 13 residues. The CDR3 DNA reads as TGTGCCAGCAGCCTAGCGGGAGGCTTCGAGCAGTACTTC. Translation: CASSLAGGFEQYF.

V gene TRBV5-1 combines with J gene TRBJ2-5; TRBD1 agrees at 7 bases. The CDR3 sequence is 14 residues long. The germline V gene encodes CDR1 SGHRS and CDR2 YFSETQ. V shed 0 bases and J 4 bases; nucleotides not matched to a gene: 3. The CDR3 spells CASSLGTGPETQYF. CDR3 DNA: TGCGCCAGCAGCTTGGGGACAGGCCCAGAGACCCAGTACTTC. Variable domain in full (rest from reference TRBV5-1 and TRBJ2-5): KAGVTQTPRYLIKTRGQQVTLSCSPISGHRSVSWYQQTPGQGLQFLFEYFSETQRNKGNFPGRFSGRQFSNSRSEMNVSTLELGDSALYLCASSLGTGPETQYFGPGTRLLVL.

The chain is built from TRBV7-2 and TRBJ1-4; 7 positions agree with TRBD1. Germline CDR1 reads SGHTA; CDR2 reads FQGNSA. Trimming took 5 bases from V and 8 from J; bases not matched to a gene: 14. The CDR3 consists of 16 residues. As DNA, the CDR3 is TGTGCCAGCAGCGATCTCGGCAGGGGGAGTCGAGAAAAACTGTTTTTT. It is translated as CASSDLGRGSREKLFF.

This sequence joins TRBV2 and TRBJ2-1, with 8 bases fitting TRBD1. Trimming at V came to 7 bases and at J to 1 base, leaving 6 bases not matched to a gene. Germline values: CDR1 SNHLY, CDR2 FYNNEI. This CDR3 region has 15 residues. In DNA form, the CDR3 reads TGTGCCAGCACCGCGACAGGGGTTTCCTACAATGAGCAGTTCTTC. Its translation: CASTATGVSYNEQFF.

The chain carries TRBV6-6 and TRBJ1-5; no firm D call. Germline V CDR1 and CDR2: MNHNY, SVGAGI (reference sequence). V was shortened by 5 bases and J by 3 bases, with 11 bases between the two germline ends. The CDR3 runs 14 residues. CDR3 in amino acids: CASSKRQDNQPQHF. Here the CDR3 DNA reads TGTGCCAGCAGTAAGCGCCAGGACAATCAGCCCCAGCATTTT.

The chain links TRBV30 to TRBJ1-4; no definite D call. The CDR3 length is 12 residues. From germline, CDR1 is GTSNPN and CDR2 SVGIG (reference sequence). The ends were cut back, 4 bases at V and 12 bases at J, with 15 bases in the middle. In DNA, the CDR3 is TGTGCCTGGAAGGGTGGGGTCAAGGAACTGTTTTTT. The encoded protein is CAWKGGVKELFF.

The chain employs TRBV4-1 and TRBJ2-3; no reliable D call. Germline V gene lookup returns CDR1 MGHRA and CDR2 YSYEKL. The CDR3 spans 15 residues. Trimming took off 0 bases at V and 0 bases at J, with 7 bases between the two ends. The chain's CDR3 is CASSQEVGSTDTQYF. The CDR3 region has the DNA TGCGCCAGCAGCCAAGAGGTGGGGAGCACAGATACGCAGTATTTT.

The chain recombines TRBV5-1 with TRBJ1-1; 9 nucleotides agree with TRBD1. The germline V gene has CDR1 SGHRS and CDR2 YFSETQ. CDR3 length: 17 residues. V was pared by 3 bases and J by 0 bases, with 9 bases of the junction left unmatched. CDR3 loop: CASSYRPGTGMNTEAFF. CDR3 bases: TGCGCCAGCAGCTACCGTCCCGGGACAGGGATGAACACTGAAGCTTTCTTT.

This clone was observed a handful of times. The rearrangement uses TRBV5-4 and TRBJ1-1, with 8 positions matching TRBD1. CDR3 length: 15 amino acids. V lost 2 bases and J lost 1; bases outside the gene matches: 4. The germline V gene encodes CDR1 SGHNT and CDR2 YYREEE (reference sequence). Written as DNA, the CDR3 is TGTGCCAGCAGCTTACAGGGGGGTGGGAACACTGAAGCTTTCTTT. It codes for CASSLQGGGNTEAFF. Based on the CDR3 plus reference TRBV5-4 and TRBJ1-1, the full variable domain is ETGVTQSPTHLIKTRGQQVTLRCSSQSGHNTVSWYQQALGQGPQFIFQYYREEENGRGNFPPRFSGLQFPNYSSELNVNALELDDSALYLCASSLQGGGNTEAFFGQGTRLTVV.

The chain carries TRBV18 and TRBJ2-1; TRBD2 matches 7 bases. The CDR3 contains 14 residues. V lost 3 bases and J lost 7; bases outside the gene matches: 6. CDR1 is KGHSH and CDR2 is LQKENI in the germline V gene. The chain's CDR3 is CASSPPASGNEQFF. DNA for the CDR3: TGTGCCAGCTCACCCCCAGCTAGCGGTAATGAGCAGTTCTTC.

This chain uses TRBV7-8 with TRBJ2-5, with 10 nucleotides matching TRBD1. Germline CDR1 and CDR2: SGHVS and FQNEAQ. The CDR3 sequence is 16 residues long. Germline trimming cut 1 base from V and 4 bases from J; bases unmatched to any gene: 6. CDR3 in DNA: TGTGCCAGCAGCTTAGTTCGGGACAGGGGACGAGAGACCCAGTACTTC. It codes for CASSLVRDRGRETQYF.

The CDR3 loop reads CASSRTTDGYTF. CDR3 nucleotide sequence: TGTGCCAGCAGCCGGACGACAGATGGCTACACCTTC. V is TRBV6-6 and J is TRBJ1-2, with D possibly matching TRBD1 (5 bases). Trimming removed 6 bases from V and 6 bases from J, with 11 bases in between. CDR3 length: 12 residues. Germline V gives CDR1 MNHNY, CDR2 SVGAGI (reference sequence).

The CDR3 DNA is TGTGCAGCTTCCCAAGGGACCTGGTCTGGAAACACCATATATTTT. This gives the protein CAASQGTWSGNTIYF. The chain carries TRBV6-1 and TRBJ1-3; tentatively, D is TRBD1 (5 bases). The CDR3 runs to 15 residues. From germline, CDR1 is MNHNS and CDR2 SASEGT.

This clone was seen only once. The chain couples TRBV27 to TRBJ2-3; the match to TRBD1 covers 12 bases. Germline CDR1 is MNHEY and CDR2 is SMNVEV (reference sequence). J lost 9 bases, V lost 6 bases, and 10 bases had no gene match. The CDR3 runs 15 residues. CDR3 amino acids: CASRFGDRGRITQYF. DNA for the CDR3: TGTGCCAGCAGATTTGGGGACAGGGGGCGTATCACGCAGTATTTT.

The CDR3 reads CASSPDRVGPYEQYF. In DNA form, the CDR3 reads TGCGCCAGCAGCCCAGATCGAGTAGGACCTTACGAGCAGTACTTC. This chain connects TRBV5-1 to TRBJ2-7, with unresolved D. Germline loops: CDR1 SGHRS, CDR2 YFSETQ. The CDR3 length is 15 residues. Trimming left V 4 bases short and J 4 bases short, with 18 bases between.

This clone was seen just once. The rearrangement uses TRBV7-8 and TRBJ1-4; 7 bases line up with TRBD1. The germline V gene has CDR1 SGHVS and CDR2 FQNEAQ. CDR3 length equals 17 residues. With V trimmed by 4 bases and J by 0 bases, 8 bases remained unmatched. CDR3 sequence (DNA): TGTGCCAGCAGCTACGGACAGGAAAATCCAACTAATGAAAAACTGTTTTTT. Amino acid sequence: CASSYGQENPTNEKLFF. Variable domain in full (rest from reference TRBV7-8 and TRBJ1-4): GAGVSQSPRYKVAKRGQDVALRCDPISGHVSLFWYQQALGQGPEFLTYFQNEAQLDKSGLPSDRFFAERPEGSVSTLKIQRTQQEDSAVYLCASSYGQENPTNEKLFFGSGTQLSVL.

This clone has only one observation. The V gene is TRBV30, the J gene TRBJ1-1; D gene unclear. Trimming took off 4 bases at V and 7 bases at J, with 16 bases between the two ends. The CDR3 sequence is 13 residues long. Germline V gives CDR1 GTSNPN, CDR2 SVGIG (reference sequence). The CDR3 bases are TGTGCCTGGAAGGGCCTCATTTCGGGTGAAGCTTTCTTT. Its protein is CAWKGLISGEAFF.

The V and J genes are TRBV4-1 and TRBJ1-3, with TRBD1 as a possible D gene (6 bases). Germline CDR1 and CDR2: MGHRA and YSYEKL. V lost 4 bases and J 3 bases, leaving 13 bases between the germline ends. The CDR3 consists of 15 residues. The chain's CDR3 is CASSREAQGGNTIYF. CDR3 DNA sequence: TGCGCCAGCAGCCGAGAGGCACAGGGTGGAAACACCATATATTTT.